The TCR beta chain under discussion was sequenced for a study of CD8 T cells in Susac syndrome. Trimming at V came to 1 base and at J to 3 bases, leaving 6 bases not matched to a gene. The length of the CDR3 is 17 residues. Reverse transcription of about 0.5 to 1 ug RNA used random hexamers. immunoSEQ multiplex PCR amplified TCR beta CDR3 across 54 Vbeta, 13 Jbeta. TCRdb recomputed calls from the immunoSEQ multiplex PCR reads with MiXCR, one row per CDR3 protein. The data show 150,000 to 190,000 distinct CDR3 sequences, over 85% seen once. This clonotype is a singleton in its sample. TCR beta sequences were obtained from blood CD8+ and CD4+ T cells.

The chain carries TRBV12-3 or TRBV12-4 and TRBJ1-2; 12 bases agree with TRBD1. Material: CD8+ T cells from PBMCs. The sequence derives from a human donor with multiple sclerosis. The CDR3 is CASSLGGTGGGYYGYTF. In nucleotides, the CDR3 is TGTGCCAGCAGTTTAGGTGGGACAGGGGGCGGTTACTATGGCTACACCTTC.